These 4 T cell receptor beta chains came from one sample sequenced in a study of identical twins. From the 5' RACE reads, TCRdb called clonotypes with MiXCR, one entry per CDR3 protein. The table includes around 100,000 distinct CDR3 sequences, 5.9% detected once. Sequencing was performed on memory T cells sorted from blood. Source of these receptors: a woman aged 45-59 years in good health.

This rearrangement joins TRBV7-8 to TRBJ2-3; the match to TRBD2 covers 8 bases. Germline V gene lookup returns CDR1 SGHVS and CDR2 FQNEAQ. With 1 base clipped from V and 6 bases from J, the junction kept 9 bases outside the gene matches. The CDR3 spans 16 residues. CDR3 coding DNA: TGTGCCAGCAGCTTAGGGGTCGGGAGGGCCATGGATACGCAGTATTTT. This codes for CASSLGVGRAMDTQYF.

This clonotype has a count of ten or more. The CDR3 region has the DNA TGCGCCAGCAGCATGACAGGGGTGTCGAAGGGCTACACCTTC. Translation gives CASSMTGVSKGYTF. This chain connects TRBV5-1 to TRBJ1-2; 8 bases line up with TRBD1. Unmatched junction bases numbered 10, after V lost 4 bases and J lost 8 bases. This CDR3 region has 14 residues. Germline CDR1 SGHRS, CDR2 YFSETQ.

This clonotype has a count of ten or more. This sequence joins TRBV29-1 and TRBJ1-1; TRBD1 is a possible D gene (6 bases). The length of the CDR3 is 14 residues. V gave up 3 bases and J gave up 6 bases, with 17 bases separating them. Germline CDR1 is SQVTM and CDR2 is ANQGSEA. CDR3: CSVEGQDSSAEAFF. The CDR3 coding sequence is TGCAGCGTTGAGGGCCAGGACAGTTCCGCTGAAGCTTTCTTT.

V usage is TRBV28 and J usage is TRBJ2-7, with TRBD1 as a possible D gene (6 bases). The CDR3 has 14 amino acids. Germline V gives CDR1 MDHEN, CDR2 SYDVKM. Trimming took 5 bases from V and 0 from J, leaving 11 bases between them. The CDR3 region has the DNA TGTGCCAGCAGTCCTCGACAGGACTCCTACGAGCAGTACTTC. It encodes CASSPRQDSYEQYF.